This T cell receptor (beta chain) was retrieved from a study of blood T cell repertoires in COVID-19. For the study at large: Samples of COVID-19 (acute and convalescent) were obtained from the United States, Italy and Spain. From T cells, B-cell-depleted T cells, or PBMCs came the material, which was cDNA or gDNA.

As originally analysed: Estimation of nucleated cell counts relied on the amplification of reference gene primers. The data were produced by immunoSEQ multiplex PCR, yet TCRdb's version contains in-frame clones alone and is incomplete. The DNA gave D and trimming, while V, J and clone size come from that table. The sample consists of tens of thousands of clones, about 85% of them appearing once. Trimming removed 4 bases at V and 3 bases at J, with 16 bases between. The CDR3 loop spans 15 amino acids. From germline, CDR1 is SGDLS and CDR2 YYNGEE. This TCR derives from a human donor in a cohort sampled during active COVID-19. The specimen was peripheral blood. J is TRBJ1-1 and V is TRBV9; a weak D match, TRBD1 (6 bases). As DNA, the CDR3 is TGTGCCAGCAGCCCACTTGGGACACCGGACACTGAAGCTTTCTTT. Its translation is CASSPLGTPDTEAFF.